The 21 T cell receptor beta chains below all came from one sample that was sequenced in a study of blood T cells in healthy people across ages. The authors ran a second PCR of about 6 to 11 cycles using a sample-barcoded 5' primer and a J-beta primer mix. TCRdb re-derived calls from the 5' RACE reads in MiXCR, one entry per CDR3 protein. The table has approximately 850,000 distinct CDR3 sequences, roughly 60% seen once; the top ten hold about 20%. Sequencing input: blood. The receptors were sampled from a man aged 25 to 40 in good health.

The chain links TRBV3-1 to TRBJ1-1; D gene ambiguous. The CDR3 has 18 residues. The germline V gene has CDR1 LGHDT and CDR2 YNNKEL (reference sequence). The V and J ends lost 0 bases and 1 base respectively, with 18 bases between them. CDR3 nucleotides: TGTGCCAGCAGCCAAGAACTTAGTAGGCTATCAAGGAACACTGAAGCTTTCTTT. It yields the protein CASSQELSRLSRNTEAFF.

The chain recombines TRBV30 with TRBJ2-5, with 7 nucleotides matching TRBD1. This CDR3 has 13 residues. CDR1 and CDR2 (germline): GTSNPN, SVGIG (reference sequence). Trimming cost V 2 bases and J 6 bases; bases outside gene matches: 6. The CDR3 here is CAWSTDRAKTQYF. The CDR3 bases are TGTGCCTGGAGTACCGACAGGGCGAAGACCCAGTACTTC.

V usage is TRBV20-1 and J usage is TRBJ1-2; 10 bases agree with TRBD1. This CDR3 is built from 18 residues. Germline trimming cut 5 bases from V and 5 bases from J; bases unmatched to any gene: 20. CDR1 is DFQATT, CDR2 SNEGSKA, per germline (reference sequence). CDR3 coding DNA: TGCAGTGCTCTCGGTACCGGGACAGGGGTAGAGAAGAGGTATGGCTACACCTTC. It is translated as CSALGTGTGVEKRYGYTF.

This clonotype was recorded a few times. V gene TRBV13 combines with J gene TRBJ1-4; D uncertain. Trimming left V 4 bases short and J 5 bases short, with 14 bases between. The V gene's germline CDR1 is PRHDT and CDR2 FYEKMQ (reference sequence). The CDR3 has 15 residues. In DNA, the CDR3 is TGTGCCAGCAGCTCTCCCTCGGATGGGAATGAAAAACTGTTTTTT. This gives the protein CASSSPSDGNEKLFF.

The V gene is TRBV7-2, the J gene TRBJ2-2, with 9 positions matching TRBD1. The CDR3 totals 15 residues. The V segment lost 5 bases and the J segment 4 bases; nucleotides outside the gene matches: 5. The germline V gene has CDR1 SGHTA and CDR2 FQGNSA. The CDR3 loop is CASSPGTGLTGELFF. The CDR3 bases are TGTGCCAGCAGCCCTGGGACAGGGCTCACCGGGGAGCTGTTTTTT.

Worth noting for this clonotype: A much larger clone lies a single base off, so this may be a read error. The chain has TRBV7-8 and TRBJ2-1, with D unresolved. The CDR3 has 11 amino acids. Trimming took 5 bases from V and 7 from J, leaving 6 bases between them. Germline V CDR1 and CDR2: SGHVS, FQNEAQ. The CDR3 region has the DNA TGTGCCAGCAGCCAAAAAAATGAGCAGTTCTTC. It translates to CASSQKNEQFF.

The rearrangement joins TRBV20-1 to TRBJ2-7; D unclear. The DNA end favors TRBJ2-5, so the J call may be wrong. Per germline, CDR1 DFQATT and CDR2 SNEGSKA (reference sequence). There are 17 residues in the CDR3. CDR3 bases: TGCAGTGCTACCGGCGTACTATGGAGAACCCTGAGGGAGACCCAGTACTTC. Encoded protein: CSATGVLWRTLRETQYF.

The chain has TRBV14 and TRBJ1-2, with 11 bases lining up with TRBD1. The V gene end was trimmed by 2 bases and the J gene end by 3 bases; junction bases not matched to a gene: 2. Germline V lookup: CDR1 SGHDN, CDR2 FVKESK. The CDR3 is made up of 15 amino acids. CDR3 sequence: CASSQRTGGDYGYTF. The CDR3 bases are TGTGCCAGCAGCCAAAGGACAGGGGGCGACTATGGCTACACCTTC.

This clonotype was seen more than once but under ten times. The chain recombines TRBV30 with TRBJ1-1; no clear D gene. CDR3 length equals 13 residues. Germline CDR1 and CDR2: GTSNPN and SVGIG (reference sequence). Deletions cut 4 bases from V and 4 bases from J, with 13 bases between. The CDR3 DNA reads as TGTGCCTGGACCCTCCAGGACGGCACTGAAGCTTTCTTT. Translation: CAWTLQDGTEAFF.

The rearrangement links TRBV7-6 to TRBJ2-2; 8 bases fit TRBD2. Trimming took 7 bases from V and 3 from J; bases not matched to a gene: 10. Germline V lookup: CDR1 SGHVS, CDR2 FNYEAQ. The CDR3 extends over 16 amino acids. The CDR3 nucleotides are TGTGCCAGCAAACCGGTACTAGCGGACTACACCGGGGAGCTGTTTTTT. The encoded protein is CASKPVLADYTGELFF.

V is TRBV6-1 and J is TRBJ2-4; D call uncertain. Germline CDR1 MNHNS, CDR2 SASEGT. The CDR3 loop spans 13 amino acids. The germline V and J ends were trimmed by 7 bases and 0 bases, with 7 bases remaining between them. The CDR3 sequence: CASTRLAKNIQYF. CDR3 DNA: TGTGCCAGCACCCGACTAGCCAAAAACATTCAGTACTTC.

The sample holds a few counts of this clonotype. The chain uses TRBV4-1 and TRBJ2-1; D may correspond to TRBD1 or TRBD2 (5 bases each). The CDR3 runs 14 residues. V was cut by 0 bases and J by 6 bases, with 9 bases left in between. In germline, CDR1 is MGHRA, CDR2 YSYEKL. The CDR3 coding sequence is TGCGCCAGCAGCCAAGACGGGACGGGCAATGAGCAGTTCTTC. Amino acids: CASSQDGTGNEQFF.

V usage is TRBV24-1 and J usage is TRBJ2-7; no firm D call. Trimming stripped 3 bases from V and 3 bases from J, with 5 bases between. Germline V lookup: CDR1 KGHDR, CDR2 SFDVKD. The CDR3 has 12 residues. DNA of the CDR3: TGTGCCACCAGTGATAAGAGCTACGAGCAGTACTTC. This translates into CATSDKSYEQYF.

The chain employs TRBV12-3 or TRBV12-4 and TRBJ2-6; D might be TRBD1 (5 bases). The V gene lost 8 bases and the J gene lost 1 base, with 18 bases spanning the gap. The CDR3 loop spans 17 amino acids. CDR3 nucleotides: TGTGCCAGCGAAACCATAGACAGAAGGTCTGGGGCCAACGTCCTGACTTTC. It codes for CASETIDRRSGANVLTF.

CDR3 DNA: TGCGCCAGCAGCCAGGCGGTCGGCTCCTACGAGCAGTACTTC. Residues: CASSQAVGSYEQYF. The rearrangement links TRBV4-1 to TRBJ2-7; D gene ambiguous. Germline CDR1 is MGHRA and CDR2 is YSYEKL. V shed 3 bases and J shed 0 bases, with 9 bases lying between them. The CDR3 spans 14 residues.

In regard to this clonotype: An end of the junction does not agree with germline; a read error may underlie this. V is TRBV29-1 and J is TRBJ2-3, with D unclear. The germline V gene has CDR1 SQVTM and CDR2 ANQGSEA. The CDR3 has 11 amino acids. CDR3 in amino acids: CGVVGVGTQYF. In nucleotides, the CDR3 is TGCGGCGTTGTTGGAGTCGGTACGCAGTATTTT.

The chain joins TRBV24-1 to TRBJ2-5; 7 positions agree with TRBD1. With V trimmed by 8 bases and J by 2 bases, 7 bases remained unmatched. Germline-derived CDR1 and CDR2 are KGHDR and SFDVKD. CDR3 length: 14 residues. The DNA for the CDR3 is TGTGCCACCAATGACCAACAGGGGCAAGAGACCCAGTACTTC. The encoded protein is CATNDQQGQETQYF.

The J gene is TRBJ1-4, the V gene TRBV20-1; 7 positions match TRBD1. CDR3 length equals 14 residues. V shed 1 base and J 7 bases; nucleotides not matched to a gene: 6. Germline CDR1 reads DFQATT; CDR2 reads SNEGSKA (reference sequence). The CDR3, as DNA: TGCAGTGCTAGAGTATCAGGGGGGAGTGAAAAACTGTTTTTT. Residues: CSARVSGGSEKLFF.

This clonotype was observed a few times. The chain combines TRBV5-5 with TRBJ2-1; 7 bases are shared with TRBD1. The CDR3 has 14 amino acids. Losses at the gene ends were 1 base for V and 7 bases for J; bases not matched to a gene: 5. Germline V lookup: CDR1 SGHKS, CDR2 YYEKEE (reference sequence). Here the CDR3 reads CASSLSGQANEQFF. Written as DNA, the CDR3 is TGTGCCAGCAGCTTGTCAGGACAGGCTAATGAGCAGTTCTTC. The entire variable domain, with the rest obtained from reference TRBV5-5 and TRBJ2-1, is as follows: DAGVTQSPTHLIKTRGQQVTLRCSPISGHKSVSWYQQVLGQGPQFIFQYYEKEERGRGNFPDRFSARQFPNYSSELNVNALLLGDSALYLCASSLSGQANEQFFGPGTRLTVL.

This clonotype was observed many times. V usage is TRBV7-3 and J usage is TRBJ2-1; D is unclear. V shed 0 bases and J shed 1 base, with 4 bases lying between them. Germline lookup yields CDR1 SGHTA and CDR2 FQGTGA. The CDR3 is made up of 14 amino acids. The CDR3 nucleotides read TGTGCCAGCAGCTTAACTGGGTCCTACAATGAGCAGTTCTTC. Its translation is CASSLTGSYNEQFF.

The rearrangement joins TRBV20-1 to TRBJ2-7; TRBD2 matches 12 bases. This CDR3 contains 15 residues. Trimming cost V 2 bases and J 1 base; bases outside gene matches: 3. The germline gives CDR1 DFQATT, CDR2 SNEGSKA (reference sequence). DNA for the CDR3: TGCAGTGCTAGACCTGGACTAGCGGGATCCTACGAGCAGTACTTC. Translating it yields CSARPGLAGSYEQYF.